What follows describes a single T cell receptor (beta chain). Its antigen is still unknown. The data belong to a study of OX40 agonist ivuxolimab in advanced cancers. Overall study context: Administration of intravenous ivuxolimab to patients occurred every 2 weeks at 0.01 to 10 mg/kg. Notes on the study in general: Not determined was the antigen specificity of the expanded peripheral T cells.

Assay: immunoSEQ multiplex PCR; the TCRdb copy retains only in-frame clones and omits some. The sample includes about 48,000 clones, 80% to 90% of them seen just once. The ends were cut back, 5 bases at V and 4 bases at J, with 12 bases in the middle. CDR1 is SGHTA and CDR2 is FQGNSA in the germline V gene. The CDR3 has 13 residues. Autoimmune disease history or systemic immunosuppression meant exclusion. The chain links TRBV7-2 to TRBJ2-7; D is unresolved. Sequences were derived from CD4+ or CD8+ T cells sorted from blood, sampled in a trial of the OX40 agonist ivuxolimab. This receptor was taken from an adult with an advanced solid tumor such as melanoma, head and neck, liver or kidney cancer. CDR3 in amino acids: CASSPPVSYEQYF. CDR3 coding DNA: TGTGCCAGCAGCCCCCCCGTGTCGTACGAGCAGTACTTC.